These 6 T cell receptor beta chains were all obtained from the same sample, sequenced in a study of radiation and T cells in renal cell carcinoma. Specified time point: blood 2 weeks post-SBRT. Treatment meaning: 15 Gy SBRT to primary tumor, nephrectomy 4 weeks later. Method: immunoSEQ multiplex PCR; TCRdb's copy keeps in-frame clones and lacks some. The sample holds around 60,000 clones; roughly 72% are singletons and the top ten take under 7%. The specimen comprised blood, sampled from a patient whose treatment included radiotherapy and nephrectomy. Every receptor here comes from a man in his 60s with renal cell carcinoma.

The chain has TRBV7-2 and TRBJ1-2, with D unresolved. V lost 4 bases and J 0 bases, leaving 9 bases between the germline ends. This CDR3 is 14 amino acids long. CDR1 SGHTA and CDR2 FQGNSA come from the germline V gene. CDR3 loop: CASSSFEANYGYTF. CDR3 coding DNA: TGTGCCAGCAGCTCCTTTGAGGCTAACTATGGCTACACCTTC.

The chain recombines TRBV7-8 with TRBJ1-6, with 11 bases matching TRBD1. Germline V gives CDR1 SGHVS, CDR2 FQNEAQ. V trimming: 1 base; J trimming: 11 bases; junction bases outside the gene matches: 4. The CDR3 is 15 residues long. CDR3 amino acids: CASSLEGQGEAPLHF. The CDR3 region has the DNA TGTGCCAGCAGCTTAGAGGGACAGGGGGAGGCACCCCTCCACTTT.

The chain links TRBV7-9 to TRBJ1-1, with 9 bases lining up with TRBD1. The CDR3 consists of 15 residues. CDR1 SEHNR and CDR2 FQNEAQ come from the germline V gene (reference sequence). V was clipped by 5 bases and J by 6 bases; unmatched bases: 10. The CDR3 coding sequence is TGTGCCAGCAGCCCAGTGGGACAGGGTGTCGCTGAAGCTTTCTTT. As protein: CASSPVGQGVAEAFF.

This chain uses TRBV5-1 with TRBJ1-5, with TRBD1 matching 7 bases. CDR3 length: 13 amino acids. J was trimmed by 4 bases and V by 5 bases; bases with no gene match: 3. CDR1 is SGHRS and CDR2 is YFSETQ in the germline V gene. The CDR3 DNA follows: TGCGCCAGCAGACAGGGACAGAATCAGCCCCAGCATTTT. Its translation is CASRQGQNQPQHF.

This clone was detected a few times. This sequence joins TRBV5-1 and TRBJ1-6; 10 bases map to TRBD1. J gave up 9 bases and V 0 bases, and 6 bases lay outside the gene matches. In germline, CDR1 is SGHRS, CDR2 YFSETQ. This CDR3 has 16 amino acids. The CDR3 is CASSLVLGQGSSPLHF. The CDR3 DNA sequence: TGCGCCAGCAGCTTGGTCTTGGGACAGGGGAGTTCACCCCTCCACTTT.

V gene TRBV1 combines with J gene TRBJ1-3. TRBV1 is reported as a pseudogene. The CDR3 covers 16 residues. The CDR3 is CTSSQGRESGLYTIYF. In DNA form, the CDR3 reads TGCACCAGCAGCCAGGGCCGGGAGTCCGGGTTATACACCATATATTTT.